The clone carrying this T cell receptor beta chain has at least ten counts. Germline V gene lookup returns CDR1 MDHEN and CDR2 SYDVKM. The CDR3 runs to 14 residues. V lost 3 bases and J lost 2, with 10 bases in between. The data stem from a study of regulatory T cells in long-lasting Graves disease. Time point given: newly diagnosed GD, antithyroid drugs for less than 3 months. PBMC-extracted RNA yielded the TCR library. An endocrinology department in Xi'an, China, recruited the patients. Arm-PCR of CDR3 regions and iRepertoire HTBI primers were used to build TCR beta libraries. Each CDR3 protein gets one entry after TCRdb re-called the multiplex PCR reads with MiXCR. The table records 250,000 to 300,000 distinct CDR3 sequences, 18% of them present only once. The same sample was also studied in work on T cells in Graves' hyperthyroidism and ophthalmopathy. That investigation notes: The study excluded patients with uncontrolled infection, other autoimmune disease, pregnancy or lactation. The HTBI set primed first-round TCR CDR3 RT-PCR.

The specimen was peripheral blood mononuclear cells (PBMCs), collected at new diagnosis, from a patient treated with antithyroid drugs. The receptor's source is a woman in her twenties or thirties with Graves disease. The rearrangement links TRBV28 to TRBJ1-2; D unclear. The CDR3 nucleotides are TGTGCCAGCAGTTTTAGTCCGCAGAACTATGGCTACACCTTC. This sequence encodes CASSFSPQNYGYTF.